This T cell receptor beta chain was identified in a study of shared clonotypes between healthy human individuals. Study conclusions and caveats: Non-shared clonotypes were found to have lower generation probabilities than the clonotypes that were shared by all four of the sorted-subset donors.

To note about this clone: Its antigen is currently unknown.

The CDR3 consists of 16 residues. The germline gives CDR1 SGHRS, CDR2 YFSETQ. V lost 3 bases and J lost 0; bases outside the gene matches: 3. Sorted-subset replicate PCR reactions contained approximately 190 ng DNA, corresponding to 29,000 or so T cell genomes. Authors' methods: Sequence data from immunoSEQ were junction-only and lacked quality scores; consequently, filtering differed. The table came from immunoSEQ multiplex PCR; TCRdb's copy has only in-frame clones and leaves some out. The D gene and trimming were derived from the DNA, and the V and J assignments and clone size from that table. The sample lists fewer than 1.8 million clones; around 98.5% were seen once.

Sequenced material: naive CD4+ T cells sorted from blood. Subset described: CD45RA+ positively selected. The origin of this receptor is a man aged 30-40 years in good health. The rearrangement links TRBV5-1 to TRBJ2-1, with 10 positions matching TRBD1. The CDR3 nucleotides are TGCGCCAGCAGCTCAGGACAGGGGGGCTCCTACAATGAGCAGTTCTTC. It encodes CASSSGQGGSYNEQFF.